This entry is about one T cell receptor (beta chain). As originally analysed: Reference gene primer amplification gave estimated nucleated cell counts. TCRdb's table, derived via immunoSEQ multiplex PCR, lists solely in-frame clones and lacks some. V and J calls and clone size follow that table, whereas D and trimming were derived from the DNA. Found here are more than 300,000 clones, 88% of them singletons; the top ten hold more than 0.95%. The record originates from a study of blood T cell repertoires in COVID-19. Whole-study context: Sample material is recorded as cDNA or gDNA derived from T cells, B-cell-depleted T cells, or PBMCs.

V was clipped by 3 bases and J by 4 bases; unmatched bases: 5. The CDR3 runs 15 residues. Germline CDR1 and CDR2: MDHEN and SYDVKM. This study enrolled people aged 18 to 89 from roughly 22 US geographic areas. Clinical histories supplied by participants themselves formed the basis of cohort assignment. This chain connects TRBV28 to TRBJ2-1, with 8 nucleotides matching TRBD2. The clonotype comes from a woman in her late teens or twenties who had recovered from COVID-19. The sample taken for sequencing was PBMCs or T cells enriched from blood (not recorded which). The CDR3 region is CASSFRGGQYNEQFF. The CDR3 DNA follows: TGTGCCAGCAGTTTCCGCGGGGGGCAATACAATGAGCAGTTCTTC.